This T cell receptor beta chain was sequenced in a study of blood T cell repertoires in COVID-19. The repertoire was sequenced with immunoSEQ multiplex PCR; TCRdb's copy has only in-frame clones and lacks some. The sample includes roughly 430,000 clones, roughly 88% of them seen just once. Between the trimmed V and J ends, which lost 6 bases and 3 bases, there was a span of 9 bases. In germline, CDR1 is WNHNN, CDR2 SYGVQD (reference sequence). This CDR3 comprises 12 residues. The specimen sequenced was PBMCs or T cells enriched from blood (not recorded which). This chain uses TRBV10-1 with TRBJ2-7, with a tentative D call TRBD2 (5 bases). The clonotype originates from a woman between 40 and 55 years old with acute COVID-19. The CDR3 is CASSAGIYEQYF. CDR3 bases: TGCGCCAGCAGCGCCGGGATCTACGAGCAGTACTTC.